A single sample gave rise to the 8 T cell receptor beta chains below, sequenced in a study of siplizumab effects on memory and regulatory T cells. Assay: immunoSEQ multiplex PCR; the TCRdb copy retains only in-frame clones and omits some. Here the sample spans roughly 120,000 clones, around 92% being singletons. Sequenced: Tregs sorted from blood. These receptors originate from a human donor in good health.

The rearrangement uses TRBV11-2 and TRBJ1-2, with D tentatively TRBD1 (5 bases). Germline assignment: CDR1 SGHAT and CDR2 FQNNGV. With 4 bases removed from V and 8 bases from J, the gap between germline ends came to 17 bases. The CDR3 is 14 residues long. The CDR3 loop is CASSSRDPSGGYTF. The CDR3 region has the DNA TGTGCCAGCAGCTCTAGGGACCCGTCTGGGGGCTACACCTTC.

CDR3 protein: CASSTGTGNNSPLHF. The CDR3 DNA sequence: TGTGCCAGTAGTACCGGGACAGGGAATAATTCACCCCTCCACTTT. The chain combines TRBV19 with TRBJ1-6; the match to TRBD1 covers 9 bases. With 4 bases clipped from V and 5 bases from J, the junction kept 3 bases outside the gene matches. The CDR3 loop spans 15 amino acids. Germline V gene sequence: CDR1 LNHDA, CDR2 SQIVND (reference sequence). Based on the CDR3 plus reference TRBV19 and TRBJ1-6, the full variable domain is DGGITQSPKYLFRKEGQNVTLSCEQNLNHDAMYWYRQDPGQGLRLIYYSQIVNDFQKGDIAEGYSVSREKKESFPLTVTSAQKNPTAFYLCASSTGTGNNSPLHFGNGTRLTVT.

This CDR3 reads CASSAIPIWTQASSPLHF. The CDR3 DNA reads TGTGCCAGCAGTGCAATACCAATCTGGACCCAGGCGAGTTCACCCCTCCACTTT. This rearrangement joins TRBV6-4 to TRBJ1-6; D remains ambiguous. V was clipped by 4 bases and J by 9 bases, with 25 bases between them. CDR1 and CDR2 from the germline V gene are MRHNA and SNTAGT. The CDR3 runs 18 residues.

The chain couples TRBV7-9 to TRBJ1-2; D gene uncertain. V dropped 5 bases and J dropped 0 bases, with 13 bases sitting between them. CDR1 and CDR2 (germline): SEHNR, FQNEAQ (reference sequence). The CDR3 runs to 15 residues. Here the CDR3 reads CASSHPTVANYGYTF. The CDR3 DNA sequence: TGTGCCAGCAGCCACCCGACGGTAGCTAACTATGGCTACACCTTC. Filled out from reference TRBV7-9 and TRBJ1-2, the complete variable domain reads DTGVSQNPRHKITKRGQNVTFRCDPISEHNRLYWYRQTLGQGPEFLTYFQNEAQLEKSRLLSDRFSAERPKGSFSTLEIQRTEQGDSAMYLCASSHPTVANYGYTFGSGTRLTVV.

This clone was recorded many times. This chain uses TRBV21-1 with TRBJ1-2. TRBV21-1 is reported as a pseudogene. This CDR3 region has 11 residues. As DNA, the CDR3 is TGTGCCAGATTGAGTCCGCATGGCTACACCTTC. Its protein product is CARLSPHGYTF.

This chain connects TRBV11-3 to TRBJ2-5, with TRBD1 matching 8 bases. V lost 5 bases to trimming and J lost 1 base; unmatched junction nucleotides: 6. The germline CDR1 and CDR2 sequences are SGHNT and YENEEA. This CDR3 has 15 amino acids. CDR3 in amino acids: CASSGQGQLQETQYF. The DNA for the CDR3 is TGTGCCAGCAGCGGACAGGGCCAACTCCAAGAGACCCAGTACTTC.

V gene TRBV28 combines with J gene TRBJ1-2; unclear D gene. The CDR3 consists of 13 residues. V was cut by 6 bases and J by 3 bases, with 11 bases left in between. Germline V lookup: CDR1 MDHEN, CDR2 SYDVKM. The DNA for the CDR3 is TGTGCCAGCAGCTCGGGCCGTTACTATGGCTACACCTTC. This codes for CASSSGRYYGYTF.

This chain connects TRBV6-6 to TRBJ1-5, with D perhaps TRBD1 (6 bases). Germline V gene sequence: CDR1 MNHNY, CDR2 SVGAGI (reference sequence). There are 16 residues in the CDR3. The V end lost 2 bases, the J end lost 4 bases, and 15 bases lay between the germline ends. The CDR3 DNA follows: TGTGCCAGCAGTTACGCAGGGACACAATATAATCAGCCCCAGCATTTT. Translation gives CASSYAGTQYNQPQHF.